What follows describes a single T cell receptor beta chain. The data are from a study of blood T cell repertoires in COVID-19. Study details: Sites across the United States, Italy and Spain contributed samples from acute and convalescent COVID-19. PBMCs, B-cell-depleted T cells, or T cells provided the cDNA or gDNA that made up the material.

The length of the CDR3 is 14 residues. With 4 bases removed from V and 0 bases from J, the gap between germline ends came to 9 bases. Germline V gives CDR1 MNHEY, CDR2 SVGAGI. Per the original methods: Nucleated cell counts were estimated from reference gene primer amplification. The data were produced by immunoSEQ multiplex PCR, yet TCRdb's version contains in-frame clones alone and is incomplete. The D gene and trimming were derived from the DNA, and the V and J assignments and clone size from that table. The sample has roughly 100,000 clones, roughly nine tenths seen once. V and J are TRBV6-5 and TRBJ1-2; no firm D call. The receptor comes from a woman of 80 years or more in a cohort sampled during active COVID-19. The sample taken for sequencing was peripheral blood. The CDR3 protein is CASSFDTSNYGYTF. CDR3 in DNA: TGTGCCAGCAGTTTTGACACGTCTAACTATGGCTACACCTTC.